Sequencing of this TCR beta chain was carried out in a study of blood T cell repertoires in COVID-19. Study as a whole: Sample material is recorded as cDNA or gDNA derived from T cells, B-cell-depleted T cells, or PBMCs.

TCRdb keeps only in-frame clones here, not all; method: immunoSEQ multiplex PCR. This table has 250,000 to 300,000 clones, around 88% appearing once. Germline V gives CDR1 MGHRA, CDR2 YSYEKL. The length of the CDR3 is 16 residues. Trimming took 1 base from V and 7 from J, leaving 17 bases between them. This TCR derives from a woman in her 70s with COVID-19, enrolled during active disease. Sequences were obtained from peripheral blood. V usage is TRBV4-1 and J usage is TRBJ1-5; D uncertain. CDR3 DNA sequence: TGCGCCAGCAGCCAAGGGAGAAGGAAGGCTGAACAGCCCCAGCATTTT. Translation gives CASSQGRRKAEQPQHF.